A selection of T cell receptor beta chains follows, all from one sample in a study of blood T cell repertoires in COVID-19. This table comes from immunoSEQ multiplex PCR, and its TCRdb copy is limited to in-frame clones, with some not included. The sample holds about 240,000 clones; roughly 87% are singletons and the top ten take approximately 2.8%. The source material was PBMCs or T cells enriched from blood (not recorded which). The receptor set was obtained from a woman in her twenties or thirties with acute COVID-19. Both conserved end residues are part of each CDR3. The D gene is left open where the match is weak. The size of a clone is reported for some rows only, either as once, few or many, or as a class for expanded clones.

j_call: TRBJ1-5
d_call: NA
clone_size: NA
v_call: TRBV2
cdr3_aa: CATRRGYHQPQHF
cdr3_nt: TGTGCCACCCGGAGAGGATATCATCAGCCCCAGCATTTT

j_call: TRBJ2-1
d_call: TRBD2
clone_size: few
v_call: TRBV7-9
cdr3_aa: CASSFFGGDEQFF
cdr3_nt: TGTGCCAGCAGCTTCTTTGGGGGGGATGAGCAGTTCTTC

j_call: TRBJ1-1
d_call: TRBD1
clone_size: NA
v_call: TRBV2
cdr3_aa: CASSEVTGLETEAFF
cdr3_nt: TGTGCCAGCAGCGAAGTGACAGGGCTTGAGACTGAAGCTTTCTTT

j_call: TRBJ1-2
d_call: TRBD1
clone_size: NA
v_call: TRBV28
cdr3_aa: CASSLWGQPYGYTF
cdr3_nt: TGTGCCAGCAGTTTATGGGGACAGCCCTATGGCTACACCTTC

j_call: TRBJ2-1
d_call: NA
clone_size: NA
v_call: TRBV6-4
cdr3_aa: CASSPDGVHNEQFF
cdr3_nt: TGTGCCAGCAGCCCCGACGGAGTCCACAATGAGCAGTTCTTC

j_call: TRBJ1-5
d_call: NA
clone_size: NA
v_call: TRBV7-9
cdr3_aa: CASSDARAGNQPQHF
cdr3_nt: TGTGCCAGCAGCGATGCGAGGGCTGGCAATCAGCCCCAGCATTTT

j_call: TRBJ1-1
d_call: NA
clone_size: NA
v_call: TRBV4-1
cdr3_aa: CASSRIPQGGAEAFF
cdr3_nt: TGCGCCAGCAGCCGTATTCCCCAGGGAGGCGCTGAAGCTTTCTTT

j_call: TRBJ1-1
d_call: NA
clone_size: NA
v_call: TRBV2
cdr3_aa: CASSEQGNTEAFF
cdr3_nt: TGTGCCAGCAGTGAACAGGGGAACACTGAAGCTTTCTTT

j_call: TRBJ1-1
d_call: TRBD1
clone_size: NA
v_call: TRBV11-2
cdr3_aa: CASSPRQGARTEAFF
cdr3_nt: TGTGCCAGCAGCCCTAGACAGGGGGCGCGAACTGAAGCTTTCTTT

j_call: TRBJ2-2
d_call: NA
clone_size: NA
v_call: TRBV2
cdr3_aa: CASSVVQATNTGELFF
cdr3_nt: TGTGCCAGCAGTGTTGTGCAGGCTACGAACACCGGGGAGCTGTTTTTT

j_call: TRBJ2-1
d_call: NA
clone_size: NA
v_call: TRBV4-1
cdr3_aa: CASSQEVAVVTSYNEQFF
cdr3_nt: TGCGCCAGCAGCCAAGAAGTAGCCGTGGTGACCTCCTACAATGAGCAGTTCTTC

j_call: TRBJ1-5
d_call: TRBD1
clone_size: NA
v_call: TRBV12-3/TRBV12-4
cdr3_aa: CASSATGNQPQHF
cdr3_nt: TGTGCCAGCAGCGCGACAGGGAATCAGCCCCAGCATTTT

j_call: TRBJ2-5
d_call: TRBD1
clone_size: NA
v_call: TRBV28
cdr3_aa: CASSFRDRGQLETQYF
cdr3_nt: TGTGCCAGCAGTTTTAGGGACAGGGGGCAATTGGAGACCCAGTACTTC

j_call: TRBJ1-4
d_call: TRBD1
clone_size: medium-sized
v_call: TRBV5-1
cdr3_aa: CASSATGGTNEKLFF
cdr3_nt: TGCGCCAGCAGCGCTACAGGGGGCACTAATGAAAAACTGTTTTTT

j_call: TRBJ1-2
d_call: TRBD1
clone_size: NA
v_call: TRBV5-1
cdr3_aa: CASRPGTVYGYTF
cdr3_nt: TGCGCCAGCAGGCCAGGGACAGTCTATGGCTACACCTTC

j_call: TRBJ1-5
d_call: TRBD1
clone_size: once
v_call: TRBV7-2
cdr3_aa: CASSYRGDQPQHF
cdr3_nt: TGTGCCAGCAGCTACAGGGGTGATCAGCCCCAGCATTTT

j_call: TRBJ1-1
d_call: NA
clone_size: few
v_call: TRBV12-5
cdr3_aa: CASGLDRVSDTEAFF
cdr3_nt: TGTGCTAGTGGTTTGGACAGGGTGTCGGACACTGAAGCTTTCTTT

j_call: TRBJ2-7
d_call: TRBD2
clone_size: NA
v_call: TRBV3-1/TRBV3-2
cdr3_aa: CASSQKLAGVSYEQYF
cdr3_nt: TGTGCCAGCAGCCAAAAACTAGCGGGGGTTTCCTACGAGCAGTACTTC

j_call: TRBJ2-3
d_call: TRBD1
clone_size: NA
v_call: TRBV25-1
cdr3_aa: CASSATPGQGTDTQYF
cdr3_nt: TGTGCCAGCAGTGCCACTCCGGGACAGGGGACAGATACGCAGTATTTT

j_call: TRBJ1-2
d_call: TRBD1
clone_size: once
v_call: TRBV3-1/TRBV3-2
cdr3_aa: CASRPSRTGLARGGYTF
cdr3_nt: TGTGCCAGCAGACCCTCCAGGACAGGGTTAGCAAGGGGTGGCTACACCTTC

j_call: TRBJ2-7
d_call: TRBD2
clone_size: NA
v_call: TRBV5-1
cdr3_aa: CASSYGTSGGFEQYF
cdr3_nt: TGCGCCAGCAGCTACGGGACTAGCGGCGGTTTCGAGCAGTACTTC

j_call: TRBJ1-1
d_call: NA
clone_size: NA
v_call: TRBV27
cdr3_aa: CASSLSVQGRGGNTEAFF
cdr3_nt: TGTGCCAGCAGTTTATCCGTACAGGGACGTGGTGGGAACACTGAAGCTTTCTTT

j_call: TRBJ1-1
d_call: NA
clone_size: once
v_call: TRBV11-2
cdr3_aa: CASSLERENTEAFF
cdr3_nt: TGTGCCAGCAGCTTAGAGAGGGAGAACACTGAAGCTTTCTTT

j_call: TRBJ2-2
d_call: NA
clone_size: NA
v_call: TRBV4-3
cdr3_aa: CASSQVPVGELFF
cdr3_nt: TGCGCCAGCAGCCAAGTTCCAGTCGGGGAGCTGTTTTTT

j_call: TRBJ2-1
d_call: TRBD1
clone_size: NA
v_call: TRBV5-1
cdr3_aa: CASRGTDYNEQFF
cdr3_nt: TGCGCCAGCAGGGGGACAGATTACAATGAGCAGTTCTTC

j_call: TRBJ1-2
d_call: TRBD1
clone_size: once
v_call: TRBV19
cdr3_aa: CASSSQGDYGYTF
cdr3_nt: TGTGCCAGTAGTTCCCAGGGGGACTATGGCTACACCTTC

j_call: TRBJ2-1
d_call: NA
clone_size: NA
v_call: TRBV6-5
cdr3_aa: CASSRGTNYNEQFF
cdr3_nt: TGTGCCAGCAGTCGGGGGACGAATTACAATGAGCAGTTCTTC